This T cell receptor (beta chain) stems from a study of blood T cell repertoires in COVID-19. About the study: In each case, the material was cDNA or gDNA derived from T cells, B-cell-depleted T cells, or PBMCs.

Original data processing: From reference gene primer amplification, estimates of nucleated cell counts were derived. Profiling relied on immunoSEQ multiplex PCR, and the TCRdb table lists in-frame clones only, not all of them. The DNA gave D and trimming, while V, J and clone size come from that table. The table lists 150,000 or so clones, 87% of them singletons. Per germline, CDR1 SGHTA and CDR2 FQGNSA. V lost 1 base to trimming and J lost 10 bases, with 11 bases between them. The CDR3 has 14 amino acids. The sample comprised peripheral blood. The clonotype originates from a man older than 75 with acute or convalescent COVID-19. J is TRBJ1-6 and V is TRBV7-2; D not certain. CDR3 DNA: TGTGCCAGCAGCTTAGAGGAGAGACGCTCACCCCTCCACTTT. Translation: CASSLEERRSPLHF.